One sample yielded the 32 T cell receptor beta chains listed below, sequenced in a study of T-cell memory formation after mild COVID-19. TCRdb recomputed calls from the 5' RACE reads with MiXCR, one row per CDR3 protein. This table holds hundreds of thousands of distinct CDR3 sequences, about 20% found once. Material: PBMCs or a T cell subset sorted from them (not recorded which). Source of these receptors: an adult woman who had mild COVID-19 (a few samples of this study predate the infection). Cell type and time point are not known.

The sample holds a few counts of this clonotype. V and J are TRBV3-1 and TRBJ2-3; D remains ambiguous. Between the trimmed V and J ends, which lost 3 bases and 1 base, there was a span of 5 bases. Per germline, CDR1 LGHDT and CDR2 YNNKEL (reference sequence). CDR3 length: 13 amino acids. DNA for the CDR3: TGTGCCAGCAGCCACAAGGGCACAGATACGCAGTATTTT. It translates to CASSHKGTDTQYF.

This clonotype was found many times. This sequence joins TRBV15 and TRBJ2-1; 10 bases line up with TRBD2. This CDR3 is 16 amino acids long. Germline lookup yields CDR1 LNHNV and CDR2 YYDKDF (reference sequence). With 3 bases clipped from V and 7 bases from J, the junction kept 9 bases outside the gene matches. The CDR3 reads CATSSVLAGDPNEQFF. CDR3 coding DNA: TGTGCCACCAGCAGCGTGCTAGCGGGAGATCCAAATGAGCAGTTCTTC.

This rearrangement joins TRBV4-1 to TRBJ2-7; 8 bases agree with TRBD1. The germline gives CDR1 MGHRA, CDR2 YSYEKL. V lost 1 base and J lost 2; bases outside the gene matches: 4. The CDR3 covers 15 residues. The chain's CDR3 is CASSQGQGAAYEQYF. For the CDR3, the DNA is TGCGCCAGCAGCCAAGGGCAGGGGGCCGCCTACGAGCAGTACTTC.

The V gene is TRBV19, the J gene TRBJ1-1, with 12 bases lining up with TRBD1. V was pared by 3 bases and J by 0 bases, with 2 bases of the junction left unmatched. The CDR3 has 16 amino acids. CDR1 and CDR2 from the germline V gene are LNHDA and SQIVND (reference sequence). This CDR3 reads CASSMWDRGLNTEAFF. For the CDR3, the DNA is TGTGCCAGTAGTATGTGGGACAGGGGGCTGAACACTGAAGCTTTCTTT.

V gene TRBV7-3 combines with J gene TRBJ1-1; D not resolved. Trimming removed 4 bases at V and 1 base at J, with 10 bases between. There are 14 residues in the CDR3. Germline V gene lookup returns CDR1 SGHTA and CDR2 FQGTGA. The CDR3 sequence: CASSWCRRNTEAFF. In nucleotides, the CDR3 is TGTGCCAGCAGCTGGTGCAGGCGGAACACTGAAGCTTTCTTT.

This clonotype was observed a handful of times. The V gene is TRBV5-1, the J gene TRBJ1-1; 11 bases match TRBD1. The CDR3 has 15 amino acids. Germline V gene data show CDR1 as SGHRS and CDR2 as YFSETQ. J was trimmed by 3 bases and V by 3 bases; bases with no gene match: 4. CDR3 sequence reads: CASSWAGQGDTEAFF. Written as DNA, the CDR3 is TGCGCCAGCAGCTGGGCGGGACAGGGGGACACTGAAGCTTTCTTT.

This clonotype was counted only a few times. The chain uses TRBV12-3 or TRBV12-4 and TRBJ1-3; weak D call: TRBD1 (5 bases). Trimming took 2 bases from V and 3 from J, leaving 8 bases between them. This CDR3 is 14 amino acids long. CDR3 sequence reads: CASSLLGLGNTIYF. DNA of the CDR3: TGTGCCAGCAGTTTACTGGGGCTTGGAAACACCATATATTTT.

This clonotype was observed a handful of times. The genes are TRBV7-2 and TRBJ1-2; maybe TRBD1 (5 bases). Trimming took off 3 bases at V and 1 base at J, with 9 bases between the two ends. CDR1 SGHTA and CDR2 FQGNSA come from the germline V gene. This CDR3 region has 14 residues. The chain's CDR3 is CASSFDSYNYGYTF. The DNA for the CDR3 is TGTGCCAGCAGCTTTGACAGCTATAACTATGGCTACACCTTC.

This clonotype appeared a single time. The chain links TRBV11-2 to TRBJ2-3; 7 bases map to TRBD1. The trim removed 4 bases at V and 2 bases at J, leaving 12 bases unmatched. This CDR3 contains 17 residues. The V gene's germline CDR1 is SGHAT and CDR2 FQNNGV. The CDR3 bases are TGTGCCAGCAGCTCCCCTCCACAGGGGTTTTTCACAGATACGCAGTATTTT. Protein sequence: CASSSPPQGFFTDTQYF.

This clonotype was counted a few times. J is TRBJ2-1 and V is TRBV7-2; 7 bases are shared with TRBD2. This CDR3 has 16 residues. The germline V gene encodes CDR1 SGHTA and CDR2 FQGNSA. V was clipped by 5 bases and J by 7 bases; unmatched bases: 14. The CDR3 DNA sequence: TGTGCCAGCAGCCCCGCGGGGGTCCGGGGCGGGAATGAGCAGTTCTTC. This codes for CASSPAGVRGGNEQFF.

This clonotype occurred a few times. The chain has TRBV6-5 and TRBJ2-5, with D possibly being TRBD2 (6 bases). The CDR3 is 14 amino acids. Per germline, CDR1 MNHEY and CDR2 SVGAGI. V was shortened by 2 bases and J by 1 base, with 8 bases between the two germline ends. The CDR3 region has the DNA TGTGCCAGCAGTTACACGGGAGCCCAAGAGACCCAGTACTTC. Amino acids: CASSYTGAQETQYF.

The chain combines TRBV7-9 with TRBJ2-1; 9 bases agree with TRBD1. The CDR3 loop spans 14 amino acids. Germline V lookup: CDR1 SEHNR, CDR2 FQNEAQ (reference sequence). The CDR3 region is CAGWTGDTYNEQFF. The CDR3 DNA is TGTGCTGGGTGGACAGGGGATACCTACAATGAGCAGTTCTTC.

This clonotype was observed a handful of times. V gene TRBV21-1 combines with J gene TRBJ2-5. TRBV21-1 is a pseudogene segment. The CDR3 is 14 residues long. The CDR3 protein is CASSHLTVQETQYF. For the CDR3, the DNA is TGTGCCAGCAGCCATCTTACCGTCCAAGAGACCCAGTACTTC.

In this sample, this clonotype turned up a few times. The rearrangement uses TRBV12-3 or TRBV12-4 and TRBJ2-3, with a possible D match to TRBD2 (5 bases). The ends were cut back, 5 bases at V and 6 bases at J, with 9 bases in the middle. The CDR3 has 12 amino acids. CDR3 sequence (DNA): TGTGCCAGCAGTGGTTGGAGGGATACGCAGTATTTT. Amino acids: CASSGWRDTQYF.

The table lists this clonotype with a few counts. The chain is built from TRBV11-2 and TRBJ1-1, with D perhaps matching TRBD1 (5 bases). Trimming removed 5 bases from V and 4 bases from J, with 14 bases in between. This CDR3 is 14 amino acids long. Germline V lookup: CDR1 SGHAT, CDR2 FQNNGV. The CDR3 region is CASSMQGSGTEAFF. The CDR3 region has the DNA TGTGCCAGCAGCATGCAGGGTTCTGGCACTGAAGCTTTCTTT.

This clonotype was observed a few times. The V gene is TRBV5-1, the J gene TRBJ2-7; D is uncertain. The germline V gene encodes CDR1 SGHRS and CDR2 YFSETQ. The CDR3 contains 17 residues. Deletions cut 4 bases from V and 0 bases from J, with 20 bases between. The CDR3: CASSRSDSGPSSYEQYF. CDR3 DNA: TGCGCCAGCAGCCGGAGCGATTCTGGTCCTAGCTCCTACGAGCAGTACTTC.

This clonotype was seen more than once but under ten times. The V and J genes are TRBV4-2 and TRBJ1-3, with 9 bases aligning to TRBD1. Losses at the gene ends were 0 bases for V and 0 bases for J; bases not matched to a gene: 12. The CDR3 extends over 20 amino acids. Germline loops: CDR1 LGHNA, CDR2 YNFKEQ. The CDR3 DNA follows: TGTGCCAGCAGCCAAGATTGGGGGACAGGGCACTTCTTCTCTGGAAACACCATATATTTT. This codes for CASSQDWGTGHFFSGNTIYF.

This chain joins TRBV29-1 and TRBJ2-3; TRBD2 matches at 15 bases. This CDR3 region has 18 residues. V lost 6 bases and J lost 0; bases outside the gene matches: 10. The germline V gene encodes CDR1 SQVTM and CDR2 ANQGSEA. This CDR3 reads CSVLGTSGRHTSTDTQYF. Written as DNA, the CDR3 is TGCAGCGTCTTAGGGACTAGCGGGAGGCACACTAGCACAGATACGCAGTATTTT.

The chain couples TRBV9 to TRBJ2-2; 7 bases align to TRBD2. With V trimmed by 3 bases and J by 7 bases, 9 bases remained unmatched. The CDR3 sequence is 15 residues long. Germline CDR1 and CDR2: SGDLS and YYNGEE. The CDR3 DNA is TGTGCCAGCAGCGAGCGGGGTAGCGGAGGCGGGGAGCTGTTTTTT. It is translated as CASSERGSGGGELFF.

In this sample, this clonotype turned up a few times. The chain employs TRBV6-2 or TRBV6-3 and TRBJ2-1; D remains unclear. V was shortened by 2 bases and J by 8 bases, with 19 bases between the two germline ends. The CDR3 is 16 residues long. CDR1 MNHEY and CDR2 SVGEGT come from the germline V gene. The CDR3 bases are TGTGCCAGCAGTTACCACCCCCGGTCCCACAGCTATGAGCAGTTCTTC. Amino acids: CASSYHPRSHSYEQFF.

This clonotype turned up a few times. The V and J genes are TRBV6-5 and TRBJ1-2, with D perhaps TRBD1 (5 bases). The CDR3 totals 15 residues. Germline V lookup: CDR1 MNHEY, CDR2 SVGAGI. V was shortened by 2 bases and J by 5 bases, with 15 bases between the two germline ends. In DNA form, the CDR3 reads TGTGCCAGCAGTTACCTTCAGGGAGGAAGATATGGCTACACCTTC. It translates to CASSYLQGGRYGYTF.

This clonotype was seen a few times. This chain links TRBV15 with TRBJ1-6; D is unclear. This CDR3 has 12 amino acids. V was trimmed by 5 bases and J by 7 bases, leaving 6 bases between them. CDR1 and CDR2 from the germline V gene are LNHNV and YYDKDF (reference sequence). CDR3 residues: CATSQLNSPLHF. The CDR3 DNA follows: TGTGCCACCAGCCAGTTAAATTCACCCCTCCACTTT.

There are a few counts of this clonotype. The V call is TRBV5-1, the J call TRBJ2-1; D unclear. Germline lookup yields CDR1 SGHRS and CDR2 YFSETQ. This CDR3 contains 15 residues. V lost 1 base and J 2 bases, leaving 10 bases between the germline ends. CDR3 nucleotides: TGCGCCAGCAGCTTGTTTGCCCGGCCCTACAATGAGCAGTTCTTC. Protein: CASSLFARPYNEQFF.

This chain connects TRBV5-1 to TRBJ2-7; 15 nucleotides line up with TRBD2. CDR1 is SGHRS and CDR2 is YFSETQ in the germline V gene. V lost 4 bases and J lost 4; bases outside the gene matches: 6. The CDR3 is made up of 16 amino acids. CDR3 loop: CASSEAGTSGRYEQYF. DNA for the CDR3: TGCGCCAGCAGCGAGGCAGGGACTAGCGGGAGGTACGAGCAGTACTTC.

The chain has TRBV30 and TRBJ2-7; possibly TRBD1 for D (5 bases). Trimming took 6 bases from V and 11 from J, leaving 23 bases between them. CDR3 length: 13 residues. Germline CDR1 reads GTSNPN; CDR2 reads SVGIG (reference sequence). The CDR3 spells CACSLGQVARKYF. The CDR3 DNA is TGTGCCTGCTCATTGGGGCAGGTAGCTAGAAAGTACTTC.

The chain is built from TRBV11-3 and TRBJ2-2, with TRBD2 identical over 14 bases. CDR1 and CDR2 from the germline V gene are SGHNT and YENEEA. V lost 5 bases and J lost 5; bases outside the gene matches: 7. The CDR3 extends over 17 amino acids. The chain's CDR3 is CASSLRLAGGQTGELFF. CDR3 DNA: TGTGCCAGCAGCCTCCGACTAGCGGGAGGGCAAACCGGGGAGCTGTTTTTT.

The chain uses TRBV7-9 and TRBJ2-1, with a tentative D call TRBD2 (6 bases). Germline V gene lookup returns CDR1 SEHNR and CDR2 FQNEAQ (reference sequence). This CDR3 is 14 amino acids long. The ends were cut back, 6 bases at V and 6 bases at J, with 15 bases in the middle. In DNA, the CDR3 is TGTGCCAGCAGGGAGAAGCGGGTGGGCAATGAGCAGTTCTTC. Translating it yields CASREKRVGNEQFF.

This clonotype was seen at least ten times. The chain couples TRBV20-1 to TRBJ2-1, with D possibly called TRBD1 or TRBD2 (5 bases each). There are 16 residues in the CDR3. Trimming stripped 0 bases from V and 6 bases from J, with 18 bases between. Germline V gene lookup returns CDR1 DFQATT and CDR2 SNEGSKA (reference sequence). The CDR3 nucleotides read TGCAGTGCTAGAGACGGGGCGAAAGGGCTATCCAATGAGCAGTTCTTC. It codes for CSARDGAKGLSNEQFF.

For this clonotype: At one end, the junction sequence differs from germline, possibly due to a read error. The chain has TRBV10-3 and TRBJ2-3, with a possible D match to TRBD1 (6 bases). The CDR3 covers 15 residues. Germline V gene lookup returns CDR1 ENHRY and CDR2 SYGVKD. The CDR3 spells CAISDGGGGKDTRYF. The CDR3 region has the DNA TGTGCCATCAGTGACGGTGGGGGCGGCAAAGATACGCGGTATTTT.

This chain links TRBV7-9 with TRBJ1-1; D unresolved. V was clipped by 5 bases and J by 6 bases, with 13 bases between them. This CDR3 has 13 residues. CDR1 and CDR2 from the germline V gene are SEHNR and FQNEAQ (reference sequence). The CDR3 coding sequence is TGTGCCAGCAGCCGACCGGATTTAGCTGAAGCTTTCTTT. This translates into CASSRPDLAEAFF.

There are a few counts of this clonotype. The chain is built from TRBV27 and TRBJ2-7; no firm D call. The CDR3 length is 15 residues. Germline CDR1 and CDR2: MNHEY and SMNVEV (reference sequence). With 6 bases removed from V and 4 bases from J, the gap between germline ends came to 19 bases. CDR3 loop: CASRDGAGPGYEQYF. The CDR3 DNA sequence: TGTGCCAGCAGGGACGGAGCCGGGCCTGGGTACGAGCAGTACTTC.

At least ten counts were recorded for this clonotype. J is TRBJ1-1 and V is TRBV4-3, with a weak D call TRBD1 (5 bases). The germline V gene has CDR1 LGHNA and CDR2 YSLEER. The CDR3 spans 16 residues. Trimming removed 4 bases at V and 1 base at J, with 16 bases between. As DNA, the CDR3 is TGCGCCAGCAGCCCCCGGACGGGACTCAAGAACACTGAAGCTTTCTTT. Its protein product is CASSPRTGLKNTEAFF.